This is a list of T cell receptor beta chains from one sample in a study of PD-1 blockade in classical Hodgkin lymphoma. Clones were sequenced by immunoSEQ multiplex PCR, and TCRdb holds only the in-frame ones, with some missing. The sample holds 9,500 to 14,000 clones; approximately 84% are singletons and the top ten take under 45%. The specimen comprised CD8+ T cells from blood, sampled at baseline. The receptors derive from a human donor with classical Hodgkin lymphoma. Both conserved end residues are part of each CDR3. Each record gives: J gene, V gene, clone size, D gene, CDR3 DNA, CDR3 protein. The D gene is left open where the match is weak. A row's size may be missing; if present it is once, few, many or a size class.

j_gene: TRBJ2-7
v_gene: TRBV29-1
abundance: NA
d_gene: NA
CDR3nt: TGCAGCGTTGAAGAGGACTGGACGGTTGGGGAGCAGTACTTC
CDR3aa: CSVEEDWTVGEQYF

j_gene: TRBJ2-2
v_gene: TRBV30
abundance: NA
d_gene: NA
CDR3nt: TGTGCCTGGGACCGGTCGGCCGGGGAGCTGTTTTTT
CDR3aa: CAWDRSAGELFF

j_gene: TRBJ2-7
v_gene: TRBV2
abundance: NA
d_gene: TRBD1
CDR3nt: TGTGCCAGCAGTCAAAGACAGGGGGCGATGGACTACGAGCAGTACTTC
CDR3aa: CASSQRQGAMDYEQYF

j_gene: TRBJ1-1
v_gene: TRBV13
abundance: NA
d_gene: NA
CDR3nt: TGTGCCAGCAGCCTCTACACAGGGGAAGCTTTCTTT
CDR3aa: CASSLYTGEAFF

j_gene: TRBJ2-7
v_gene: TRBV6-1
abundance: NA
d_gene: TRBD2
CDR3nt: TGTGCCAGCAGTGAAGGGGGAAGCGGGGGCTCGTCCGAGCAGTACTTC
CDR3aa: CASSEGGSGGSSEQYF

j_gene: TRBJ2-1
v_gene: TRBV19
abundance: NA
d_gene: TRBD2
CDR3nt: TGTGCCAGTAGTATAGCTAGCGGGAGATGGAATGAGCAGTTCTTC
CDR3aa: CASSIASGRWNEQFF

j_gene: TRBJ2-3
v_gene: TRBV5-4
abundance: NA
d_gene: NA
CDR3nt: TGTGCCAGCAGCCCTGACCTGAGTGCACATCCAGATACGCAGTATTTT
CDR3aa: CASSPDLSAHPDTQYF

j_gene: TRBJ2-7
v_gene: TRBV5-6
abundance: NA
d_gene: NA
CDR3nt: TGTGCCAGCAGCAAAAATTACGAGCAGTACTTC
CDR3aa: CASSKNYEQYF

j_gene: TRBJ1-5
v_gene: TRBV12-5
abundance: NA
d_gene: NA
CDR3nt: TGTGCTAGTGGTTTGTCCGGGGGACATAGCAATCAGCCCCAGCATTTT
CDR3aa: CASGLSGGHSNQPQHF

j_gene: TRBJ2-3
v_gene: TRBV4-1
abundance: NA
d_gene: TRBD1
CDR3nt: TGCGCCACTACAGGGGTGGGAGATACGCAGTATTTT
CDR3aa: CATTGVGDTQYF

j_gene: TRBJ2-7
v_gene: TRBV4-3
abundance: NA
d_gene: NA
CDR3nt: TGCGCCAGCAGCCAAGAAACCGGGGTATCCTACGAGCAGTACTTC
CDR3aa: CASSQETGVSYEQYF

j_gene: TRBJ1-2
v_gene: TRBV19
abundance: NA
d_gene: NA
CDR3nt: TGTGCCAGTAGTTTGCCTGCCGAAGGCTATGGCTACACCTTC
CDR3aa: CASSLPAEGYGYTF

j_gene: TRBJ2-2
v_gene: TRBV5-6
abundance: NA
d_gene: NA
CDR3nt: TGTGCCAGCAGCCATTTGGACTACCAGAACACCGGGGAGCTGTTTTTT
CDR3aa: CASSHLDYQNTGELFF

j_gene: TRBJ2-2
v_gene: TRBV4-1
abundance: NA
d_gene: TRBD2
CDR3nt: TGCGCCAGCAGCCCAGTGGAAGCGGGAGGGAACACCGGGGAGCTGTTTTTT
CDR3aa: CASSPVEAGGNTGELFF

j_gene: TRBJ1-4
v_gene: TRBV28
abundance: NA
d_gene: TRBD1
CDR3nt: TGTGCCAGCAGGGATAGACAGGGCGGCGAAAAACTGTTTTTT
CDR3aa: CASRDRQGGEKLFF

j_gene: TRBJ2-7
v_gene: TRBV10-3
abundance: NA
d_gene: NA
CDR3nt: TGTGCCATCAGTGAAGGCGGGCACGAGCAGTACTTC
CDR3aa: CAISEGGHEQYF

j_gene: TRBJ2-1
v_gene: TRBV25-1
abundance: once
d_gene: NA
CDR3nt: TGTGCCAGCAACCCAGGGTGGGACTACAATGAGCAGTTCTTC
CDR3aa: CASNPGWDYNEQFF

j_gene: TRBJ1-4
v_gene: TRBV29-1
abundance: NA
d_gene: NA
CDR3nt: TGCAGCGTTGAAGAAGCCCGGCTGGGCGGTGAAAAACTGTTTTTT
CDR3aa: CSVEEARLGGEKLFF